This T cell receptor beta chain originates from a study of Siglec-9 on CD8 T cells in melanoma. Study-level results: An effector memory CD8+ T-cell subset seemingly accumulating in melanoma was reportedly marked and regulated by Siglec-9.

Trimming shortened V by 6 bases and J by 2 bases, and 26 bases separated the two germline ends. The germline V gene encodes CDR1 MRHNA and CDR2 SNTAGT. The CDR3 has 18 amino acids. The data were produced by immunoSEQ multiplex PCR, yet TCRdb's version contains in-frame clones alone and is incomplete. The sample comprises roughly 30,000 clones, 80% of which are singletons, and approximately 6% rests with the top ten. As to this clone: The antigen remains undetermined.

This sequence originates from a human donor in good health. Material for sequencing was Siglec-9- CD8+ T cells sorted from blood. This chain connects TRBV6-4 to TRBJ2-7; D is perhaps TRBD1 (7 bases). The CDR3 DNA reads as TGTGCCAGCAGCACAGTGGGCAGGGGGGCAGGGTGCACCTACGAGCAGTACGTC. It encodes CASSTVGRGAGCTYEQYV.